This is a list of T cell receptor beta chains from one sample in a study of graft-versus-host responses after intestinal transplantation. Clones were read by immunoSEQ multiplex PCR, and TCRdb kept only the in-frame ones, dropping some. This table holds 20,000 to 25,000 clones, around 80% found once. The antigens for these receptors are not known. The material was unstimulated CD8+ T cells sorted from spleen or lymph node cells, obtained before transplant. Receptor source: a human donor who was the organ donor for an intestinal transplant. Both conserved end residues are part of each CDR3. Fields, in order: clone size, V gene, J gene, D gene, CDR3 DNA, CDR3 protein. The D gene is left open where the match is weak. Size is omitted from some rows. Given values are once, few, many or a class for expanded clones.

once	TRBV10-2	TRBJ2-7	.	TGCGCCAGCAGTGAGTCTCTCTCCTACGAGCAGTACTTC	CASSESLSYEQYF
.	TRBV4-1	TRBJ2-7	.	TGCGCCAGCAGCCCGTATGGTACGGGAACCTACGAGCAGTACTTC	CASSPYGTGTYEQYF
.	TRBV27	TRBJ2-1	TRBD1	TGTGCCAGCAGTCCCCCAAACGACAGGGAAAAGCAGTTCTTC	CASSPPNDREKQFF
.	TRBV7-8	TRBJ2-4	.	TGTGCCAGCAGCCCTCTCGAGAGGTCCAAAAACATTCAGTACTTC	CASSPLERSKNIQYF
.	TRBV5-6	TRBJ1-2	.	TGTGCCAGCAGCCACTTGTGGCCTGGGGGAGGTAACTATGGCTACACCTTC	CASSHLWPGGGNYGYTF
.	TRBV5-6	TRBJ1-6	.	TGTGCCAGCAGCTTTCCACCGGGATCGAGGTCACCCCTCCACTTT	CASSFPPGSRSPLHF
.	TRBV19	TRBJ2-1	.	TGTGCCAGTAGTATAACGGAACGGGGTGAGCAGTTCTTC	CASSITERGEQFF
few	TRBV23-1	TRBJ2-7	.	TGCGCCAGCAGTCAATCTCCGAGCGCCCACTCCTACGAGCAGTACTTC	CASSQSPSAHSYEQYF
once	TRBV2	TRBJ1-2	.	TGTGCCAGCAGTGACCTGGGGGGAGGGAGCTATGGCTACACCTTC	CASSDLGGGSYGYTF
.	TRBV7-2	TRBJ2-1	.	TGTGCCAGCAGCTTAGAACTAATACAACCTAATGAGCAGTTCTTC	CASSLELIQPNEQFF
.	TRBV5-6	TRBJ2-7	.	TGTGCCAGCAGCTTGGCTGCTAGCGATAACGAGCAGTACTTC	CASSLAASDNEQYF
.	TRBV13	TRBJ2-7	TRBD2	TGTGCCAGCAGCTTAGGACTAGCGGAGAGGGGCGAGCAGTACTTC	CASSLGLAERGEQYF
.	TRBV7-9	TRBJ2-1	.	TGTGCCAGCAGCTTAGCTATTGTCGATGAGCAGTTCTTC	CASSLAIVDEQFF
.	TRBV27	TRBJ2-7	.	TGTGCCAGCAGTTATGGCTACGAGCAGTACTTC	CASSYGYEQYF
.	TRBV27	TRBJ2-1	.	TGTGCCAGCAGCCCCAAGCGGATTCTTTACAATGGGCAGTTCTTC	CASSPKRILYNGQFF
.	TRBV19	TRBJ2-1	.	TGTGCCAGTAGTATACTGAGGGGTCAGGTAGGTGAGCAGTTCTTC	CASSILRGQVGEQFF
.	TRBV5-4	TRBJ1-1	TRBD1	TGTGCCAGCAGCTTTTCAGGGGGCGGGGGCACTGAAGCTTTCTTT	CASSFSGGGGTEAFF
.	TRBV7-9	TRBJ1-1	.	TGTGCCAGCAGCACAGGGTCGAACACTGAAGCTTTCTTT	CASSTGSNTEAFF
.	TRBV30	TRBJ2-5	TRBD1	TGTGCCACGGACAGGGCTGAGACCCAGTACTTC	CATDRAETQYF
.	TRBV29-1	TRBJ1-1	TRBD1	TGCAGCGTTTGGACAGGGGGCCTAACTGAAGCTTTCTTT	CSVWTGGLTEAFF
.	TRBV12-2	TRBJ2-1	.	TGTGCAAGTCGCCAATCGCGGTTAGCGGGAGTATTGAGTGAGCAGTTCTTC	CASRQSRLAGVLSEQFF
once	TRBV5-4	TRBJ2-7	TRBD2	TGTGCCAGCAGCTTTGGGCCTAGCGGGAGTAGGGACGAGCAGTACTTC	CASSFGPSGSRDEQYF
.	TRBV4-3	TRBJ2-1	.	TGCGCCAGCAGCCACCGCGAAGATGGAGCGGAGTACATGTTGTACAATGAGCAGTTCTTC	CASSHREDGAEYMLYNEQFF
.	TRBV9	TRBJ2-1	.	TGTGCCAGCAGCGTAGTGGCTAGCGAGGGGAGTGAGCAGTTCTTC	CASSVVASEGSEQFF
.	TRBV19	TRBJ1-5	.	TGTGCCAGTACGAATAGCAATCAGCCCCAGCATTTT	CASTNSNQPQHF
.	TRBV6-1	TRBJ2-7	.	TGTGCCAGCAGCCACCAGACTAGTTCCGAGCAGTACTTC	CASSHQTSSEQYF
.	TRBV6-5	TRBJ1-1	TRBD1	TGTGCCAGCATCCCAGGGGGCGGAGGCGACGCTTTCTTT	CASIPGGGGDAFF
.	TRBV4-3	TRBJ2-7	.	TGCGCCAGCAGCCAAGACCAGACTACCTCCTACGAGCAGTACTTC	CASSQDQTTSYEQYF
.	TRBV30	TRBJ2-1	.	TGTGCCTGGGCCGAAGTGTTCCGTGAGGGGGATGAGCAGTTCTTC	CAWAEVFREGDEQFF
few	TRBV27	TRBJ2-3	TRBD2	TGTGCCAGCGCAATTAGCGGGAGCACAGATACGCAGTATTTT	CASAISGSTDTQYF
.	TRBV10-1	TRBJ2-1	.	TGCGCCAGCAGTGAGTCCGTTTCCTACAATGAGCAGTTCTTC	CASSESVSYNEQFF
.	TRBV2	TRBJ2-3	.	TGTGCCAGCAGTGAAGCCGAGTATCGCCCTTTGACAGATACGCAGTATTTT	CASSEAEYRPLTDTQYF
once	TRBV2	TRBJ2-2	TRBD2	TGTGCCAGCAGTGAAGGACTAGCGGGAGACACCGGGGAGCCGTTTTTT	CASSEGLAGDTGEPFF
.	TRBV10-1	TRBJ2-7	.	TGCGCCAGCAGTGAGTCGGGCGGAACCTACGAGCAGTACTTC	CASSESGGTYEQYF
.	TRBV4-1	TRBJ2-1	.	TGCGCCAGCAGCCAAGAGGCGGATAGCAATGAGCAGTTCTTC	CASSQEADSNEQFF
few	TRBV13	TRBJ1-2	TRBD1	TGTGCCAGCAGCTCCCTAGGGACAGGGGTTGGCTATGGCTACACCTTC	CASSSLGTGVGYGYTF
.	TRBV18	TRBJ2-7	TRBD1	TGTGCCAGCTCACCGAGGGGGCACTACGAGCAGTACTTC	CASSPRGHYEQYF
.	TRBV30	TRBJ2-3	.	TGTGCCTGGAGGAAAGGGGTAAGGCACACAGATACGCAGTATTTT	CAWRKGVRHTDTQYF
.	TRBV7-9	TRBJ1-2	TRBD1	TGTGCCAGCAGCACAACTGACAGGGGTGAGGTATATGGCTACACCTTC	CASSTTDRGEVYGYTF
.	TRBV6-5	TRBJ2-5	.	TGTGCCAGCAGTTCCAACCTGGGTCAAGAGACCCAGTACTTC	CASSSNLGQETQYF
.	TRBV7-2	TRBJ2-1	TRBD1	TGTGCCAGCAGCTTCTCGGGACAGGGGTTGGAAAATGAGCAGTTCTTC	CASSFSGQGLENEQFF
.	TRBV5-5	TRBJ1-1	TRBD1	TGTGCCAGCAGCTTGTCGGCGGCAGGGGGCGCGGACACTGAAGCTTTCTTT	CASSLSAAGGADTEAFF
.	TRBV4-1	TRBJ2-1	TRBD1	TGCGCCAGCAGTAAGGGACAGGGGGCCAATGAGCAGTTCTTC	CASSKGQGANEQFF
few	TRBV6-1	TRBJ2-2	TRBD2	TGTGCCAGCAGTGAAGGAATACTAGCGGGGGCCGGGGAGCTGTTTTTT	CASSEGILAGAGELFF
.	TRBV29-1	TRBJ2-7	TRBD2	TGCAGCGTGCACCTAGCGGACTCCTACGAGCAGTACTTC	CSVHLADSYEQYF
.	TRBV7-2	TRBJ2-5	.	TGTGCCAGCAGCTGGTCGAGTATGGGGGGGCTAGAGACCCAGTACTTC	CASSWSSMGGLETQYF
.	TRBV4-2	TRBJ2-3	TRBD1	TGTGCCAGCAGCCAAGAGGACAGGGAATATGCAGATACGCAGTATTTT	CASSQEDREYADTQYF
.	TRBV19	TRBJ2-1	TRBD2	TGTGCCAGTAGTAGCGGGAGTGCCAATGAGCAGTTCTTC	CASSSGSANEQFF
.	TRBV5-5	TRBJ2-7	.	TGTGCCAGCAGCTGGGAAACCGGGAGCTACGAGCAGTACTTC	CASSWETGSYEQYF
.	TRBV14	TRBJ1-1	.	TGTGCCAGCAGCCAATACGAGACCCCAGTCACTGAAGCTTTCTTT	CASSQYETPVTEAFF
.	TRBV9	TRBJ2-3	.	TGTGCCAGCAGCGTAGGGTACACAGATACGCAGTATTTT	CASSVGYTDTQYF